This TCR beta chain emerged from a study of blood T cell repertoires in COVID-19. In the study overall: The study drew acute and convalescent COVID-19 samples from the United States, Italy and Spain. Nucleic acid was either cDNA or gDNA, and it came from T cells, B-cell-depleted T cells, or PBMCs.

In the authors' methods: Estimation of nucleated cell counts was performed using reference gene primer amplification. The table came from immunoSEQ multiplex PCR; TCRdb's copy has only in-frame clones and leaves some out. V, J and clone size are taken as reported in that table, and D and trimming were inferred from the DNA itself. The sample has about 87,000 clones, about 88% seen once. The V gene lost 2 bases and the J gene lost 2 bases, with 8 bases spanning the gap. The CDR3 spans 13 residues. Germline V lookup: CDR1 GTSNPN, CDR2 SVGIG (reference sequence). Sample: peripheral blood. The chain has TRBV30 and TRBJ2-3, with unresolved D. The receptor was derived from a middle-aged man with acute or convalescent COVID-19. CDR3 in amino acids: CAWSKQNTDTQYF. In DNA form, the CDR3 reads TGTGCCTGGAGTAAACAAAACACAGATACGCAGTATTTT.